This T cell receptor (beta chain) was captured by sequencing in a study of CD8 T cells in ankylosing spondylitis. This clonotype has more than one count but fewer than ten. Its antigen is unknown. TCR beta libraries were made by quantitative 5'-RACE with molecular barcodes. MiXCR, applied by TCRdb to the 5' RACE reads, yields one record per CDR3 protein. This sample has more than 300,000 distinct CDR3 sequences; 6.5% to 10% occur once, and the top ten carry 13% to 15%. Broader study findings: Clones linked with disease were CD8+ and fairly uncommon in the peripheral blood. Ankylosing spondylitis blood appeared to be characterized by a TCR beta motif of about eight highly homologous variants.

Trimming removed 0 bases from V and 10 bases from J, with 20 bases in between. The CDR3 is made up of 15 amino acids. In germline, CDR1 is DFQATT, CDR2 SNEGSKA (reference sequence). The TCR sequence derives from a male donor with ankylosing spondylitis. The chain recombines TRBV20-1 with TRBJ2-3; TRBD1 might be the D (5 bases). The sequenced sample consisted of blood, either unsorted or a sorted T cell fraction (not recorded which). The CDR3 loop reads CSARDYRSLPAAQYF. The CDR3 DNA follows: TGCAGTGCTAGAGATTACAGGTCCCTCCCAGCTGCGCAGTATTTT.